Reported below is one T cell receptor (beta chain). Its antigen remains undetermined. No much larger clone exists at a distance of one base, and base qualities are not known. The sample's time point label, decoded: pre-treatment sample, taken before nivolumab and TIL therapy. The baseline tumor samples, taken from the same resection that was used to grow TIL, were excised metastases, most often pleural nodules or supraclavicular lymph nodes. Before any PD-1/PD-L1 blockade was given, tumors were harvested, nivolumab was then administered, and patients who progressed went on to receive lymphodepletion, an infusion of expanded TIL, and IL-2. Adults with stage 4 NSCLC were enrolled in a dual-center phase I trial from late 2017 to January 2020. The samples were drawn from an open-label, single-arm phase I trial testing tumor-infiltrating lymphocyte therapy combined with nivolumab in advanced non-small cell lung cancer. Parts of each resected tumor were snap-frozen in liquid nitrogen and kept at -80 degrees C. Using laser-capture macrodissection, tumor regions of interest were selected on H&E sections, then pulverized into approximately 15 mg aliquots and extracted using Qiagen Allprep kits.

The immunoSEQ v3 hsTCRB kit was used to amplify TCR beta CDR3 regions from genomic DNA through bias-controlled multiplex PCR. An Illumina NextSeq 500 was used to sequence the TCR libraries, reaching roughly 1.9 million read pairs at survey level or about 4.5-6 million at deep level. The authors' pipeline ran thus. The immunoSEQ Analyzer software assigned V, D and J genes, filtered out non-productive sequences, and reported clonality. Repertoires were compared by productive Simpson clonality and by the Morisita overlap index of productive TRB rearrangements between infused TIL and blood. TCRdb took this table from immuneACCESS and kept in-frame rearrangements with V and J called. Such tables lack part of the clones; where checked against another copy, unresolved V genes explain under half of the gap, and the rest is unexplained. V and J calls plus clone size are reproduced from that table; the DNA served to infer D and trimming. Across this sample there are about 6,400 clones, with roughly 60% seen only once. 5% to 7% of the sample comes from the top ten.

V sheds 4 bases and J sheds 5 bases, leaving 21 bases between their ends. The CDR3 spans 17 residues, from the cysteine through the phenylalanine. The CDR3 DNA has 51 bases and is translated from base 1. CDR1 and CDR2 were assigned from the germline V gene (reference sequence) as LGHDT and YNNKEL. This sample was included in a study of TIL therapy for anti-PD-1-resistant metastatic lung cancer (dated by TCRdb to about 2021). About the full investigation: A median age of about 57 years (range roughly 38-85) and a median tumor PD-L1 proportion score of about 5.4% were recorded among enrolled patients. Across the cohort, whole-exome sequencing showed a median non-synonymous tumor mutation burden of 1.5 mutations per megabase. Most of the cohort had lung adenocarcinoma, a few tumors were EGFR-mutant and two were ALK-rearranged, and half of the patients were current or former smokers. Clonotypes were tracked across tumor, expanded TIL product and serial blood samples by T cell receptor beta sequencing of tumor and peripheral blood.

What the study reported, not specific to this receptor: Higher clonality and lower diversity were observed in expanded TIL cultures than in baseline intratumoral T cells (median clonality around 5.9% vs 31%, p < 0.0001). TIL culture showed high clonal turnover, with many enriched product clones undetected in the baseline tumor, suggesting clonal contraction rather than faithful expansion. Because the cohort was highly selected, with more treatment-naive, never-smoker and oncogene-addicted patients than is typical, generalizability is limited. The study protocol defined all tumor marker inferences as exploratory.

The input for sequencing was tumor tissue, taken at baseline. The rearranged chain carries TRBV3-1 (or the pseudogene TRBV3-2) and TRBJ1-5; no D gene can be assigned with confidence. The clonotype was recovered from a person aged 25 to 80 with non-small cell lung cancer. DNA sequence: TGTGCCAGCAGCCGTGCTCATCCTTTTTGGCATCATCAGCCCCAGCATTTT. Its product reads: CASSRAHPFWHHQPQHF.